The clone carrying this T cell receptor beta chain was counted between two and nine times. Its antigen remains unidentified. The V gene's germline CDR1 is SGHTA and CDR2 FQGNSA. The CDR3 length is 15 residues. Trimming pared 2 bases from V and 2 bases from J, leaving 12 bases between. The data belong to a study of identical twins. Each CDR3 protein gets one entry after TCRdb re-called the 5' RACE reads with MiXCR. This sample carries roughly 770,000 distinct CDR3 sequences, roughly 18% of them seen once, and the ten largest clones take less than 15%. General study findings and limits: Surplus twin overlap in beta out-of-frame sequences was less pronounced.

Healthy Caucasian individuals made up all the donors. These data were likewise used in another study, on T cells expressing NK-cell markers. That publication notes: Repertoires of TCR beta were obtained from T cells sorted as CD3+CD56+NKG2C+, CD3+CD56+NKG2C- and CD3+CD56-NKG2C+. Several of the donors also had these clonotypes leading their CD3+CD56-NKG2C+ fraction.

Sequenced sample: PBMCs. The sequence came from a woman between 18 and 30 years old in good health. The V call is TRBV7-2, the J call TRBJ2-5; D is possibly TRBD1 or TRBD2 (6 bases each). Here the CDR3 reads CASSLRGRWQETQYF. Written as DNA, the CDR3 is TGTGCCAGCAGCTTAAGGGGGAGGTGGCAAGAGACCCAGTACTTC.